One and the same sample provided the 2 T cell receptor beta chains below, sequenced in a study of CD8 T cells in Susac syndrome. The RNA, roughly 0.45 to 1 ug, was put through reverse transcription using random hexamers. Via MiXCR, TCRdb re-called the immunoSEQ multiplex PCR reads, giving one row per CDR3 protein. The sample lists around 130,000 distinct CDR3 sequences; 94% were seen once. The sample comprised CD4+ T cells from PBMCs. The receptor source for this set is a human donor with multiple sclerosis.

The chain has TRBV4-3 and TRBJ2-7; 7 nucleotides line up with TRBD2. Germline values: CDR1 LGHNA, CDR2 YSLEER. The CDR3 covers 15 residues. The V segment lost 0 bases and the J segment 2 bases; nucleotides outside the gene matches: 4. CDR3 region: CASSQEGRGTYEQYF. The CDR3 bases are TGCGCCAGCAGCCAAGAAGGGAGGGGCACCTACGAGCAGTACTTC.

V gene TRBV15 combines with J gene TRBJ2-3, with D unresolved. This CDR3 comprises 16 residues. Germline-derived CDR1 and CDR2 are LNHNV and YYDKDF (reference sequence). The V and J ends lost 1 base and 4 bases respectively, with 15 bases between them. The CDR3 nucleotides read TGTGCCACCAGCAGAGGGTTAGGCGCGGACGCAGATACGCAGTATTTT. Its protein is CATSRGLGADADTQYF.